The 32 T cell receptor beta chains below were found in one sample sequenced in a study of CD8 T cells in ankylosing spondylitis. TCRdb fed the 5' RACE reads into MiXCR, producing one record per CDR3 protein. In the table there are 190,000 or so distinct CDR3 sequences, roughly 12% of which are singletons. The sequencing input was blood, either unsorted or a sorted T cell fraction (not recorded which). The receptor set was obtained from a male donor with ankylosing spondylitis or in good health (not recorded which).

Only a few counts were recorded for this clonotype. This chain connects TRBV20-1 to TRBJ2-1; possible D gene TRBD2, 6 bases. This CDR3 spans 14 amino acids. V was shortened by 6 bases and J by 7 bases, with 19 bases between the two germline ends. Germline values: CDR1 DFQATT, CDR2 SNEGSKA (reference sequence). This CDR3 is CSAPPLLALNEQFF. Here the CDR3 DNA reads TGCAGTGCCCCCCCCTTACTAGCTTTGAATGAGCAGTTCTTC.

This clonotype was seen a handful of times. The chain links TRBV10-3 to TRBJ1-2; D possibly corresponds to TRBD1 (6 bases). The CDR3 runs 12 residues. Germline values: CDR1 ENHRY, CDR2 SYGVKD. Trimming took off 4 bases at V and 6 bases at J, with 9 bases between the two ends. CDR3 in DNA: TGTGCCATCAGTGGGACAGAGGATGGCTACACCTTC. Protein: CAISGTEDGYTF.

This clonotype was seen only a few times. The rearrangement joins TRBV5-5 to TRBJ2-3; no clear D gene. V was pared by 4 bases and J by 0 bases, with 6 bases between. Germline CDR1 and CDR2: SGHKS and YYEKEE (reference sequence). This CDR3 has 13 residues. The CDR3 loop reads CASSMDSTDTQYF. DNA for the CDR3: TGTGCCAGCAGCATGGACAGCACAGATACGCAGTATTTT. The variable domain in full, completed from reference TRBV5-5 and TRBJ2-3, reads DAGVTQSPTHLIKTRGQQVTLRCSPISGHKSVSWYQQVLGQGPQFIFQYYEKEERGRGNFPDRFSARQFPNYSSELNVNALLLGDSALYLCASSMDSTDTQYFGPGTRLTVL.

CDR3: CASSPAGQETQYF. The CDR3 DNA is TGTGCCAGCAGTCCCGCGGGCCAGGAGACCCAGTACTTC. J is TRBJ2-5 and V is TRBV12-3 or TRBV12-4; tentatively, D is TRBD2 (5 bases). Trimming left V 5 bases short and J 5 bases short, with 12 bases between. This CDR3 has 13 amino acids.

The gene calls are TRBV12-3 or TRBV12-4 and TRBJ1-5; D is unresolved. The CDR3 has 16 amino acids. Trimming stripped 6 bases from V and 0 bases from J, with 15 bases between. The CDR3 loop is CASSPHNLDSNQPQHF. CDR3 nucleotide sequence: TGTGCCAGCAGCCCACACAACCTCGATAGCAATCAGCCCCAGCATTTT.

This clonotype was counted many times. This sequence joins TRBV7-9 and TRBJ2-5; D may be TRBD1 (6 bases). The CDR3 has 14 amino acids. Trimming shortened V by 2 bases and J by 5 bases, and 12 bases separated the two germline ends. The germline gives CDR1 SEHNR, CDR2 FQNEAQ (reference sequence). The chain's CDR3 is CASSLTQGFETQYF. DNA for the CDR3: TGTGCCAGCAGCTTAACCCAGGGGTTCGAGACCCAGTACTTC.

This clonotype was seen repeatedly, ten times or more. The chain carries TRBV29-1 and TRBJ2-5; 10 bases are a match to TRBD2. V trimming: 0 bases; J trimming: 2 bases; junction bases outside the gene matches: 9. The CDR3 totals 17 residues. The germline gives CDR1 SQVTM, CDR2 ANQGSEA. This CDR3 reads CSVEDGRTSGSQETQYF. In nucleotides, the CDR3 is TGCAGCGTTGAAGATGGGAGGACTAGCGGTTCGCAAGAGACCCAGTACTTC.

The table lists this clonotype with a few counts. The J gene is TRBJ1-5, the V gene TRBV7-9, with a tentative D call TRBD1 (6 bases). Germline CDR1 is SEHNR and CDR2 is FQNEAQ (reference sequence). The CDR3 runs to 13 residues. Trimming took off 6 bases at V and 3 bases at J, with 9 bases between the two ends. CDR3 amino acids: CASSGDTNQPQHF. In nucleotides, the CDR3 is TGTGCCAGCAGTGGGGACACCAATCAGCCCCAGCATTTT.

This clonotype occurred a few times. The rearrangement joins TRBV7-9 to TRBJ1-4; D remains unclear. The V end was cut by 4 bases, the J end by 10 bases, with 10 bases between. Germline V gene data show CDR1 as SEHNR and CDR2 as FQNEAQ (reference sequence). The CDR3 length is 12 residues. The CDR3 region has the DNA TGTGCCAGCAGCTACATCGGGGTAAAACTGTTTTTT. Translating it yields CASSYIGVKLFF.

V gene TRBV4-1 combines with J gene TRBJ2-1, with D hard to call. The CDR3 is 14 residues long. Germline V gene data show CDR1 as MGHRA and CDR2 as YSYEKL. V shed 0 bases and J shed 2 bases, with 5 bases lying between them. In DNA form, the CDR3 reads TGCGCCAGCAGCCAAGAAGACACCTACAATGAGCAGTTCTTC. Amino acid sequence: CASSQEDTYNEQFF.

This clonotype was counted between two and nine times. The chain carries TRBV20-1 and TRBJ2-1; no definite D call. Trimming took 6 bases from V and 12 from J, leaving 6 bases between them. There are 8 residues in the CDR3. The V gene's germline CDR1 is DFQATT and CDR2 SNEGSKA (reference sequence). CDR3 residues: CSAPGQFF. The CDR3 DNA is TGCAGTGCGCCGGGGCAGTTCTTC.

This clonotype was counted only a few times. DNA for the CDR3: TGTGCCAGCAGCTTAGATCGGGATGAGCAGTTCTTC. Protein: CASSLDRDEQFF. V is TRBV11-2 and J is TRBJ2-1; D not resolved. Germline lookup yields CDR1 SGHAT and CDR2 FQNNGV. The CDR3 totals 12 residues. Trimming took 0 bases from V and 8 from J, leaving 5 bases between them.

This rearrangement joins TRBV5-1 to TRBJ2-6; 8 positions match TRBD1. J lost 4 bases, V lost 3 bases, and 18 bases had no gene match. This CDR3 comprises 20 residues. The germline V gene encodes CDR1 SGHRS and CDR2 YFSETQ. The CDR3 is CASSSSAQGATFSGANVLTF. CDR3 sequence (DNA): TGCGCCAGCAGCTCAAGCGCCCAGGGGGCAACCTTTTCGGGGGCCAACGTCCTGACTTTC.

In this sample, this clonotype turned up a few times. V is TRBV21-1 and J is TRBJ1-6; the table's D call TRBD1 went unverified against the DNA. TRBV21-1 is shown as a pseudogene. The CDR3 loop spans 19 amino acids. CDR3 in amino acids: CASSKVGGYVVSYNSPLHF. The CDR3 DNA sequence: TGTGCCAGCAGCAAAGTGGGGGGCTACGTAGTATCCTATAATTCACCCCTCCACTTT.

This clonotype was counted only a few times. An end of the junction differs from the germline gene, which may be a read error. The chain carries TRBV6-5 and TRBJ1-1; maybe TRBD1 (5 bases). The germline gives CDR1 MNHEY, CDR2 SVGAGI. This CDR3 is 15 amino acids long. CDR3 nucleotide sequence: TGTGCCAGCAGTTACTCGAGCCAGGGAGAGGACCGAACCTCATTT. Its translation: CASSYSSQGEDRTSF.

The table lists this clonotype with many counts. CDR3 loop: CASSDAGATGANVLTF. The DNA of the CDR3 is TGTGCCAGCAGTGACGCAGGGGCGACTGGGGCCAACGTCCTGACTTTC. The chain uses TRBV6-4 and TRBJ2-6; D perhaps matches TRBD1 (6 bases). The length of the CDR3 is 16 residues. V lost 2 bases and J 2 bases, leaving 10 bases between the germline ends. Germline V gene data show CDR1 as MRHNA and CDR2 as SNTAGT.

In DNA form, the CDR3 reads TGCGCCAGCAGCCTCGGACTAGCGGGAGGCCTTTACAATGAGCAGTTCTTC. It encodes CASSLGLAGGLYNEQFF. This sequence joins TRBV5-1 and TRBJ2-1; 14 bases align to TRBD2. This CDR3 has 17 residues. J lost 4 bases, V lost 4 bases, and 7 bases had no gene match. Germline V gene sequence: CDR1 SGHRS, CDR2 YFSETQ. Full variable domain (missing parts from reference TRBV5-1 and TRBJ2-1): KAGVTQTPRYLIKTRGQQVTLSCSPISGHRSVSWYQQTPGQGLQFLFEYFSETQRNKGNFPGRFSGRQFSNSRSEMNVSTLELGDSALYLCASSLGLAGGLYNEQFFGPGTRLTVL.

The rearrangement links TRBV7-2 to TRBJ2-3; 13 nucleotides line up with TRBD2. This CDR3 comprises 16 residues. V lost 8 bases and J lost 4; bases outside the gene matches: 9. Germline V gene sequence: CDR1 SGHTA, CDR2 FQGNSA. CDR3 in DNA: TGTGCCAGCGGCGGACTAGCGGGAGCCGGCGCAGATACGCAGTATTTT. It translates to CASGGLAGAGADTQYF. Complete variable domain (other parts from reference TRBV7-2 and TRBJ2-3): GAGVSQSPSNKVTEKGKDVELRCDPISGHTALYWYRQSLGQGLEFLIYFQGNSAPDKSGLPSDRFSAERTGGSVSTLTIQRTQQEDSAVYLCASGGLAGAGADTQYFGPGTRLTVL.

This clonotype showed up many times. The CDR3: CASGGGYGYTF. DNA for the CDR3: TGTGCCAGCGGGGGGGGTTATGGCTACACCTTC. The gene calls are TRBV12-3 or TRBV12-4 and TRBJ1-2, with D perhaps matching TRBD1 (5 bases). This CDR3 has 11 amino acids. Trimming shortened V by 8 bases and J by 5 bases, and 9 bases separated the two germline ends.

This clonotype was recorded at least ten times. The chain uses TRBV12-3 or TRBV12-4 and TRBJ2-5, with TRBD2 matching 8 bases. The CDR3 has 15 amino acids. V was pared by 2 bases and J by 5 bases, with 7 bases of the junction left unmatched. The CDR3 is CASSLPPAGDETQYF. The CDR3 DNA reads as TGTGCCAGCAGTTTACCCCCAGCGGGAGACGAGACCCAGTACTTC.

This rearrangement joins TRBV9 to TRBJ2-3; D possibly corresponds to TRBD2 (6 bases). The ends were cut back, 3 bases at V and 1 base at J, with 9 bases in the middle. The V gene's germline CDR1 is SGDLS and CDR2 YYNGEE. CDR3 size: 14 residues. CDR3: CASSETSRTDTQYF. The CDR3 coding sequence is TGTGCCAGCAGCGAGACTAGTCGCACAGATACGCAGTATTTT.

V usage is TRBV6-1 and J usage is TRBJ2-4; D is tentatively TRBD1 or TRBD2 (5 bases each). The germline V and J ends were trimmed by 6 bases and 6 bases, with 15 bases remaining between them. The CDR3 is 14 residues long. The germline CDR1 and CDR2 sequences are MNHNS and SASEGT. The CDR3 loop reads CASSLRGPGNIQYF. The CDR3 DNA is TGTGCCAGCAGCCTCCGGGGCCCGGGAAACATTCAGTACTTC.

V usage is TRBV7-2 and J usage is TRBJ1-2; 7 bases agree with TRBD1. CDR1 SGHTA and CDR2 FQGNSA come from the germline V gene. V lost 7 bases to trimming and J lost 2 bases; unmatched junction nucleotides: 4. The CDR3 is made up of 13 amino acids. The CDR3 region has the DNA TGTGCCAGCACCCCGGACAGGAACTATGGCTACACCTTC. This translates into CASTPDRNYGYTF.

This clonotype was found a few times. The chain combines TRBV12-3 or TRBV12-4 with TRBJ2-3; perhaps TRBD2 as D (6 bases). Trimming left V 8 bases short and J 0 bases short, with 18 bases between. The CDR3 sequence is 16 residues long. CDR3 sequence: CASPPIIGTSTDTQYF. The CDR3 DNA reads as TGTGCCAGCCCACCAATTATCGGGACTAGCACAGATACGCAGTATTTT.

This clonotype was detected once. The chain employs TRBV9 and TRBJ1-1; the D gene is possibly TRBD1 (5 bases). Trimming stripped 3 bases from V and 7 bases from J, with 16 bases between. Germline V lookup: CDR1 SGDLS, CDR2 YYNGEE. The CDR3 sequence is 14 residues long. CDR3 loop: CASSATPARDEAFF. The CDR3 nucleotides read TGTGCCAGCAGCGCCACCCCGGCCAGGGATGAAGCTTTCTTT. Full variable domain (missing parts from reference TRBV9 and TRBJ1-1): DSGVTQTPKHLITATGQRVTLRCSPRSGDLSVYWYQQSLDQGLQFLIQYYNGEERAKGNILERFSAQQFPDLHSELNLSSLELGDSALYFCASSATPARDEAFFGQGTRLTVV.

This chain uses TRBV20-1 with TRBJ2-5; perhaps TRBD2 as D (6 bases). Germline V CDR1 and CDR2: DFQATT, SNEGSKA (reference sequence). This CDR3 comprises 15 residues. V dropped 5 bases and J dropped 5 bases, with 21 bases sitting between them. The CDR3 nucleotides are TGCAGTGCTGGAGGGCTAGCCGATCGACAGGAGACCCAGTACTTC. Translating gives CSAGGLADRQETQYF.

This clonotype was seen at least ten times. The rearrangement uses TRBV7-9 and TRBJ2-7, with 7 bases aligning to TRBD2. The length of the CDR3 is 14 residues. Germline V gene sequence: CDR1 SEHNR, CDR2 FQNEAQ (reference sequence). V dropped 3 bases and J dropped 3; count of bases not matched to a gene: 5. The CDR3 region has the DNA TGTGCCAGCAGCTTGCCCGGGAGGAGCTACGAGCAGTACTTC. Encoded protein: CASSLPGRSYEQYF.

This clonotype has just a few counts. This sequence joins TRBV4-1 and TRBJ2-7; a weak D match, TRBD2 (6 bases). V lost 2 bases to trimming and J lost 3 bases, with 14 bases between them. The CDR3 is made up of 15 amino acids. CDR1 is MGHRA and CDR2 is YSYEKL in the germline V gene. The CDR3 spells CASSQTGVGVYEQYF. The DNA of the CDR3 is TGCGCCAGCAGCCAAACGGGGGTGGGGGTCTACGAGCAGTACTTC.

On this clonotype itself: The junction does not match germline at one end; this may be a read error. This chain joins TRBV5-3 and TRBJ2-7; D may be TRBD1 (6 bases). TRBV5-3 is noted as an ORF with a role that remains uncertain. CDR3 length equals 14 residues. CDR3 in amino acids: CARSFGTRSYEQYF. The CDR3 nucleotides are TGTGCCAGGAGCTTTGGGACACGCTCCTACGAGCAGTACTTC.

This clonotype was seen ten or more times. This rearrangement joins TRBV27 to TRBJ2-5; the D is unclear. The germline V gene encodes CDR1 MNHEY and CDR2 SMNVEV (reference sequence). Deletions cut 3 bases from V and 1 base from J, with 6 bases between. The CDR3 runs to 13 residues. In DNA, the CDR3 is TGTGCCAGCAGTTTTGCTAGCCAAGAGACCCAGTACTTC. Translated, it gives CASSFASQETQYF.

V is TRBV5-1 and J is TRBJ1-1; TRBD1 agrees at 8 bases. This CDR3 contains 15 residues. The germline CDR1 and CDR2 sequences are SGHRS and YFSETQ. Trimming took 2 bases from V and 3 from J; bases not matched to a gene: 6. The CDR3: CASSFGTGLDTEAFF. CDR3 nucleotide sequence: TGCGCCAGCAGCTTCGGGACAGGCTTGGACACTGAAGCTTTCTTT.

This clonotype was counted only a few times. The chain has TRBV20-1 and TRBJ1-1; no clear D. V lost 1 base to trimming and J lost 0 bases, with 12 bases between them. Per germline, CDR1 DFQATT and CDR2 SNEGSKA (reference sequence). This CDR3 contains 15 residues. CDR3 protein: CSARASEFMNTEAFF. The CDR3, as DNA: TGCAGTGCTAGAGCAAGTGAATTCATGAACACTGAAGCTTTCTTT.